This T cell receptor beta chain was sequenced for a study of blood T cells in healthy people across ages. Study results and caveats: With age, beta diversity per million T cells declined roughly linearly, significantly by 40. The study found more naive CD4+ cells and higher diversity in long-lived than aged donors.

This CDR3 has 12 residues. Trimming pared 6 bases from V and 9 bases from J, leaving 15 bases between. In germline, CDR1 is SQVTM, CDR2 ANQGSEA. This clonotype was observed a handful of times. Antigen unknown. Through a sample-barcoded 5' primer and a J-beta primer mix, a second PCR was run for roughly 7 to 12 cycles. Carrying 12 random nucleotides, a template-switch adaptor labeled each individual cDNA molecule. One entry per CDR3 protein results from TCRdb running MiXCR on the 5' RACE reads. The profile covers 700,000 or so distinct CDR3 sequences, with about 20% appearing a single time and 22% taken by the ten largest. PBMCs, at least 6.5 million per sample, were isolated.

This sequence originates from a man aged 70 or older in good health. V and J are TRBV29-1 and TRBJ2-1; D may correspond to TRBD1 or TRBD2 (5 bases each). The specimen was blood. This CDR3 is CSVIRGAGEQFF. The CDR3 bases are TGCAGCGTGATTAGAGGGGCTGGTGAGCAGTTCTTC.